This T cell receptor beta chain was observed in a study of T cells in localized non-small cell lung cancer. Germline CDR1 is SGDLS and CDR2 is YYNGEE. V lost 0 bases to trimming and J lost 11 bases; unmatched junction nucleotides: 5. The CDR3 covers 14 residues. As concerns this clone: What it binds is unknown.

Study conclusions and caveats: Of the tissues analyzed, uninvolved adjacent lung showed maximal T cell clonality, greater than tumor.

Produced via immunoSEQ multiplex PCR; TCRdb's table is partial and in-frame only. The sample lists about 59,000 clones; around nine tenths were seen once. This sample comprised peripheral blood, obtained before any cancer treatment. The source of this sequence is a man aged 35 to 69 with stage I squamous cell lung carcinoma. This sequence joins TRBV9 and TRBJ2-1, with 10 nucleotides matching TRBD2. This CDR3 is CASSVGLAGGKQFF. The CDR3 DNA reads as TGTGCCAGCAGCGTAGGACTAGCGGGCGGAAAGCAGTTCTTC.